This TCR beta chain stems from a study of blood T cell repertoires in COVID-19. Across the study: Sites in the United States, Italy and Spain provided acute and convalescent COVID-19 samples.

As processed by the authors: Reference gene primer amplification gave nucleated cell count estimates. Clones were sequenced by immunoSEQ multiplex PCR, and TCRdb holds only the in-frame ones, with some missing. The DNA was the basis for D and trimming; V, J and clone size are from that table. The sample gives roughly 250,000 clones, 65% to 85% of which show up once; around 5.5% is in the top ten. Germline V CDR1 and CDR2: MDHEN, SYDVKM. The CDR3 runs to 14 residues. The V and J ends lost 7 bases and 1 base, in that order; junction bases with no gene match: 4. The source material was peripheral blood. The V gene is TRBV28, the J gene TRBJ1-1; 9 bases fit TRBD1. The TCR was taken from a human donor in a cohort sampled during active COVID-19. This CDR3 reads CASTSGQGNTEAFF. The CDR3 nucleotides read TGTGCCAGCACCTCGGGACAGGGGAACACTGAAGCTTTCTTT.